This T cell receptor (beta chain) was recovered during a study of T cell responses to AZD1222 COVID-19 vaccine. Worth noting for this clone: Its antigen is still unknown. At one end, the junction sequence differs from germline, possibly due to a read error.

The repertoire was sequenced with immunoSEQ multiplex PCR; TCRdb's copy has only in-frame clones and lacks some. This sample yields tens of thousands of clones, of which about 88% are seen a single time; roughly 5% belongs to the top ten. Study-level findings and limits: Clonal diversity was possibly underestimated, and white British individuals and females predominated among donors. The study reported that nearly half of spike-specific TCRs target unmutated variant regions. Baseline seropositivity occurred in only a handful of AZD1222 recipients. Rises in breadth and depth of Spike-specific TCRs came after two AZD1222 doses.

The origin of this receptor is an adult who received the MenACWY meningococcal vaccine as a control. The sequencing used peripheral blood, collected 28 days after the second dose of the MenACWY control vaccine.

The CDR3 loop reads CASSQDQGQGHIF. CDR3 bases: TGCGCCAGCAGCCAAGATCAGGGCCAGGGCCACATCTTT. The chain has TRBV4-3 and TRBJ1-1, with D possibly TRBD1 on 5 matching bases. This CDR3 region has 13 residues. CDR1 LGHNA and CDR2 YSLEER come from the germline V gene.